The 18 T cell receptor beta chains below all came from one sample that was sequenced in a study of T-cell reconstitution after alpha-beta-depleted transplantation in children. Unique molecular identifiers were incorporated during preparation of the TCRbeta library. One entry per CDR3 protein results from TCRdb running MiXCR on the PCR reads. The table lists nearly 550,000 distinct CDR3 sequences, 18% of them singletons, with 3% to 4% in the top ten. Sequencing used PBMCs from the stem cell graft donor, obtained from the stem cell graft. The receptor set was obtained from a human donor who donated a stem cell graft to a child with acute lymphoblastic leukemia.

This clonotype occurred a few times. Because the CDR3's place on the DNA is in doubt, the DNA is left out and the CDR3 is given as listed by TCRdb. This sequence joins TRBV7-9 and TRBJ2-1; TRBD1, the table's D call, lacks a check against the DNA. The CDR3 has 11 residues if both end residues are counted. The germline gives CDR1 SEHNR, CDR2 FQNEAQ (reference sequence). CDR3 residues: CASSVGRGSFF.

Only a few counts were recorded for this clonotype. This chain links TRBV12-3 or TRBV12-4 with TRBJ2-7, with D tentatively TRBD2 (5 bases). V was clipped by 2 bases and J by 5 bases, with 7 bases between them. The length of the CDR3 is 12 residues. The CDR3 nucleotides are TGTGCCAGCAGTTTAATCGGGGACGAGCAGTACTTC. This encodes CASSLIGDEQYF.

The J gene is TRBJ2-7, the V gene TRBV7-9; perhaps TRBD1 as D (5 bases). CDR1 is SEHNR and CDR2 is FQNEAQ in the germline V gene (reference sequence). The germline V and J ends were trimmed by 3 bases and 2 bases, with 17 bases remaining between them. The CDR3 has 16 amino acids. CDR3 loop: CASSFMTVGSPYEQYF. The CDR3 bases are TGTGCCAGCAGCTTTATGACAGTTGGTTCCCCCTACGAGCAGTACTTC.

The chain carries TRBV7-9 and TRBJ2-4; D gene ambiguous. From germline, CDR1 is SEHNR and CDR2 FQNEAQ (reference sequence). The CDR3 runs to 14 residues. Deletions cut 7 bases from V and 1 base from J, with 11 bases between. The CDR3 is CASTLSDAKNIQYF. CDR3 in DNA: TGTGCCAGCACCCTAAGCGATGCCAAAAACATTCAGTACTTC.

In its sample, this clonotype was seen a few times. This chain links TRBV5-1 with TRBJ1-3; the match to TRBD1 covers 8 bases. J gave up 4 bases and V 4 bases, and 13 bases lay outside the gene matches. The CDR3 has 17 residues. The germline CDR1 and CDR2 sequences are SGHRS and YFSETQ. CDR3 nucleotides: TGCGCCAGCAGCCCCGGACAGGGAACGGCGAGAGGAAACACCATATATTTT. Protein: CASSPGQGTARGNTIYF.

This clonotype was detected only a few times. The V gene is TRBV12-3 or TRBV12-4, the J gene TRBJ2-5; 7 bases agree with TRBD2. There are 16 residues in the CDR3. The V and J ends lost 5 bases and 3 bases, in that order; junction bases with no gene match: 12. The CDR3 is CASSIQRLAPKETQYF. CDR3 DNA sequence: TGTGCCAGCAGTATCCAGAGACTAGCCCCTAAAGAGACCCAGTACTTC.

This clonotype was counted between two and nine times. The rearrangement joins TRBV5-1 to TRBJ2-7, with D possibly matching TRBD2 (6 bases). This CDR3 is 14 amino acids long. The germline V gene encodes CDR1 SGHRS and CDR2 YFSETQ. V was cut by 5 bases and J by 0 bases, with 12 bases left in between. The CDR3 DNA reads as TGCGCCAGCAGTCGGGGGTCAAGCTCCTACGAGCAGTACTTC. This encodes CASSRGSSSYEQYF.

This clonotype has just a few counts. The rearrangement links TRBV3-1 to TRBJ1-1; the D is unclear. V lost 2 bases, J lost 5 bases, and 9 bases lay in between. The germline V gene encodes CDR1 LGHDT and CDR2 YNNKEL (reference sequence). The length of the CDR3 is 13 residues. CDR3 sequence: CASSQNPRTEAFF. For the CDR3, the DNA is TGTGCCAGCAGCCAAAATCCGAGGACTGAAGCTTTCTTT.

This clonotype was detected only a few times. This sequence joins TRBV3-1 and TRBJ2-1, with 9 positions matching TRBD2. The V gene end was trimmed by 0 bases and the J gene end by 13 bases; junction bases not matched to a gene: 13. CDR1 LGHDT and CDR2 YNNKEL come from the germline V gene (reference sequence). The CDR3 extends over 16 amino acids. Here the CDR3 reads CASSQDLAGLPGFQFF. The DNA of the CDR3 is TGTGCCAGCAGCCAAGACCTAGCGGGGCTCCCCGGGTTTCAGTTCTTC.

This chain links TRBV11-1 with TRBJ1-1; the D is unclear. There are 12 residues in the CDR3. V was trimmed by 5 bases and J by 8 bases, leaving 12 bases between them. CDR1 is SGHAT, CDR2 FQDESV, per germline (reference sequence). This CDR3 reads CASSLNQPEAFF. CDR3 DNA sequence: TGTGCCAGCAGCCTAAATCAGCCGGAAGCTTTCTTT.

Only a few counts were recorded for this clonotype. The CDR3 DNA follows: TGCGCCAGCAGCTTAACTAGCGGGAGGGCCGCCGGGGAGCTGTTTTTT. Translation gives CASSLTSGRAAGELFF. The rearrangement uses TRBV5-1 and TRBJ2-2; 13 nucleotides agree with TRBD2. Per germline, CDR1 SGHRS and CDR2 YFSETQ. V was pared by 2 bases and J by 6 bases, with 4 bases of the junction left unmatched. The CDR3 spans 16 residues.

The J gene is TRBJ2-1, the V gene TRBV29-1; D remains ambiguous. V shed 7 bases and J shed 3 bases, with 10 bases lying between them. This CDR3 is built from 12 residues. In germline, CDR1 is SQVTM, CDR2 ANQGSEA. The CDR3 nucleotides are TGCAGCGGAGCGACCGTCTACAATGAGCAGTTCTTC. Amino acids: CSGATVYNEQFF.

This clonotype has just a few counts. V is TRBV12-3 or TRBV12-4 and J is TRBJ2-7; 13 nucleotides agree with TRBD2. The trim removed 6 bases at V and 4 bases at J, leaving 3 bases unmatched. The CDR3 is 14 amino acids. The CDR3 loop reads CASRVTSGGYEQYF. The CDR3 DNA sequence: TGTGCCAGCAGGGTGACTAGCGGGGGGTACGAGCAGTACTTC.

This clonotype was detected a few times. The chain combines TRBV5-1 with TRBJ1-2, with D maybe TRBD1 (5 bases). Per the germline V gene, CDR1 is SGHRS and CDR2 is YFSETQ. The CDR3 runs to 15 residues. V was cut by 4 bases and J by 4 bases, with 17 bases left in between. The DNA of the CDR3 is TGCGCCAGCAGCCCCGGACAATCCATTATCTATGGCTACACCTTC. Translating gives CASSPGQSIIYGYTF.

V and J are TRBV5-1 and TRBJ2-1; 9 bases align to TRBD1. Germline lookup yields CDR1 SGHRS and CDR2 YFSETQ. The CDR3 runs 15 residues. V lost 2 bases and J lost 5; bases outside the gene matches: 5. CDR3 coding DNA: TGCGCCAGCAGCTTCACGGGACAGGGCCACAATGAGCAGTTCTTC. Protein product: CASSFTGQGHNEQFF.

This clonotype was counted only a few times. This chain connects TRBV7-9 to TRBJ2-7; D ambiguous. Per germline, CDR1 SEHNR and CDR2 FQNEAQ (reference sequence). V was clipped by 1 base and J by 0 bases, with 7 bases between them. The CDR3 runs to 14 residues. CDR3 amino acids: CASSLGLGSYEQYF. CDR3 DNA: TGTGCCAGCAGCTTAGGCCTAGGCTCCTACGAGCAGTACTTC.

This chain links TRBV12-3 or TRBV12-4 with TRBJ2-7; no clear D gene. The DNA end is more similar to TRBJ2-1, so the J call may be wrong. The CDR3 is 16 residues long. CDR3 nucleotide sequence: TGTGCCAGCATCGTTCGAGTAAATCGGTCCTACAATGAGCAGTTCTTC. Its translation: CASIVRVNRSYNEQFF.

This clonotype was counted between two and nine times. The rearrangement uses TRBV4-1 and TRBJ1-2; TRBD1 agrees at 9 bases. Germline V gives CDR1 MGHRA, CDR2 YSYEKL. The CDR3 totals 15 residues. V lost 4 bases, J lost 8 bases, and 11 bases stayed unmatched. The chain's CDR3 is CASSLRRDRAGGYTF. The CDR3 DNA sequence: TGCGCCAGCAGCCTAAGGAGGGACAGGGCCGGCGGCTACACCTTC.